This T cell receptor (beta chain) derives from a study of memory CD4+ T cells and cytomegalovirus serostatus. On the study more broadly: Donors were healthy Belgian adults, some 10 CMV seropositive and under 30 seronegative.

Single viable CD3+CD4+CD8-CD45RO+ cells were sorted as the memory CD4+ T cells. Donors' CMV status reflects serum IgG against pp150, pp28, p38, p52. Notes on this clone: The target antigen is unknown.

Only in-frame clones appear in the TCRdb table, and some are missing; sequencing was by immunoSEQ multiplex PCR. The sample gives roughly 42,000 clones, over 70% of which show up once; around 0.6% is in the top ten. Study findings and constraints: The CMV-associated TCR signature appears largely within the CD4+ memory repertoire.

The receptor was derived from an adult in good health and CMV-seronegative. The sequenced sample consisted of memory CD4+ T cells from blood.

The CDR3 bases are TGCGCCAGCAGCGTGACTAGCGGGGGGGCCGGGGTTGAGCAGTTCTTC. It yields the protein CASSVTSGGAGVEQFF. The chain combines TRBV5-1 with TRBJ2-1; 14 bases map to TRBD2. J lost 9 bases, V lost 4 bases, and 9 bases had no gene match. In germline, CDR1 is SGHRS, CDR2 YFSETQ. This CDR3 is built from 16 residues.